This T cell receptor (beta chain) appears in the sequencing data of a study of T cells in Graves' hyperthyroidism and ophthalmopathy. Germline V gene data show CDR1 as DFQATT and CDR2 as SNEGSKA (reference sequence). Trimming removed 5 bases at V and 2 bases at J, with 15 bases between. This CDR3 contains 14 residues. TCR beta CDR3 regions were amplified from RNA. Using the HTBI primer set, a first-round RT-PCR was run on the TCR CDR3. TCRdb redid the calling of the multiplex PCR reads with MiXCR, one entry per CDR3 protein. The profile covers about 580,000 distinct CDR3 sequences, with more than 45% appearing a single time and roughly 8.2% taken by the ten largest. This clonotype was seen ten or more times.

This chain links TRBV20-1 with TRBJ1-2; D call uncertain. This receptor was obtained from a woman aged 18-35 years with Graves' hyperthyroidism. Material: peripheral blood or thyroid tissue (not recorded which). The CDR3 DNA reads as TGCAGTGCTGTTTATCCAGCTATGAACTATGGCTACACCTTC. It codes for CSAVYPAMNYGYTF.